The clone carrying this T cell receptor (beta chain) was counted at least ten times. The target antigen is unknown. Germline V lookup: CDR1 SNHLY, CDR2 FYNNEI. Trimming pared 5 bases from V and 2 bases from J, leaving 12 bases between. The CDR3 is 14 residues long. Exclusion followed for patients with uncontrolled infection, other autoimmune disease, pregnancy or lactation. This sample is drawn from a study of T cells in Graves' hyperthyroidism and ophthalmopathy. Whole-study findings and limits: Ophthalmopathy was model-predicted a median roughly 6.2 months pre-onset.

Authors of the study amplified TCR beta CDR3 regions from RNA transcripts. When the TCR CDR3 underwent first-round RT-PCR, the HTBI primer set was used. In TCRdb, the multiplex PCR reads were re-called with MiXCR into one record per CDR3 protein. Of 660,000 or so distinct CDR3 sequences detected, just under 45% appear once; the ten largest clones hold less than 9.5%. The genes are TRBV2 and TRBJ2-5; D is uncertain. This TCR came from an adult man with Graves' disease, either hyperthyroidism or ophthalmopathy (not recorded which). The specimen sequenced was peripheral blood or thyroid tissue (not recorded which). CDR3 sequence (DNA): TGTGCCAGCAGTACGCCAGGCAGACAAGAGACCCAGTACTTC. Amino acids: CASSTPGRQETQYF.